This entry lists 16 T cell receptor beta chains sequenced from one sample in a study of CD8 T cells in ankylosing spondylitis. TCRdb called the 5' RACE reads again in MiXCR, with one record for every CDR3 protein. The table has tens of thousands of distinct CDR3 sequences, 27% seen once. Sequencing was carried out using blood, either unsorted or a sorted T cell fraction (not recorded which). The receptors stem from a male donor with ankylosing spondylitis or in good health (not recorded which).

This clonotype was observed a handful of times. The chain combines TRBV5-1 with TRBJ1-4; no firm D call. The CDR3 contains 14 residues. With 0 bases removed from V and 6 bases from J, the gap between germline ends came to 9 bases. In germline, CDR1 is SGHRS, CDR2 YFSETQ. CDR3 bases: TGCGCCAGCAGCTTGGACGCAATCGATGAAAAACTGTTTTTT. Amino acid sequence: CASSLDAIDEKLFF.

In this sample, this clonotype turned up a few times. The chain has TRBV7-3 and TRBJ2-7; 7 bases agree with TRBD2. V was clipped by 5 bases and J by 1 base; unmatched bases: 8. The germline CDR1 and CDR2 sequences are SGHTA and FQGTGA. The CDR3 is 15 residues long. The CDR3 sequence: CASSPNGGGSYEQYF. The CDR3 DNA reads TGTGCCAGCAGCCCGAATGGGGGGGGATCCTACGAGCAGTACTTC.

The gene calls are TRBV18 and TRBJ1-2; no clear D. CDR3 length: 15 amino acids. The germline V and J ends were trimmed by 3 bases and 0 bases, with 11 bases remaining between them. Germline CDR1 reads KGHSH; CDR2 reads LQKENI. As DNA, the CDR3 is TGTGCCAGCTCACCGGTAGCAGGATCTAACTATGGCTACACCTTC. Protein: CASSPVAGSNYGYTF. The full variable domain, completed using reference TRBV18 and TRBJ1-2, is NAGVMQNPRHLVRRRGQEARLRCSPMKGHSHVYWYRQLPEEGLKFMVYLQKENIIDESGMPKERFSAEFPKEGPSILRIQQVVRGDSAAYFCASSPVAGSNYGYTFGSGTRLTVV.

This clonotype was seen a few times. V is TRBV29-1 and J is TRBJ2-2; perhaps TRBD1 as D (6 bases). The germline V and J ends were trimmed by 0 bases and 5 bases, with 7 bases remaining between them. CDR1 and CDR2 from the germline V gene are SQVTM and ANQGSEA. The CDR3 extends over 13 amino acids. CDR3 in DNA: TGCAGCGTTGAAGAGACAGGTACCGGGGAGCTGTTTTTT. The encoded protein is CSVEETGTGELFF.

The V gene is TRBV7-9, the J gene TRBJ2-5; D is ambiguous. Germline V gene sequence: CDR1 SEHNR, CDR2 FQNEAQ (reference sequence). The CDR3 consists of 15 residues. V lost 1 base and J 0 bases, leaving 9 bases between the germline ends. The CDR3 DNA reads TGTGCCAGCAGCTTAGAAGGGTTCTACCAAGAGACCCAGTACTTC. Translated, it gives CASSLEGFYQETQYF.

The rearrangement joins TRBV12-3 or TRBV12-4 to TRBJ2-3; TRBD2 is a possible D gene (5 bases). The CDR3 sequence is 12 residues long. This CDR3 reads CAWAAVVDTQYF. In DNA form, the CDR3 reads TGTGCTTGGGCAGCGGTCGTAGATACGCAGTATTTT.

Many counts were recorded for this clonotype. The chain uses TRBV6-1 and TRBJ1-1; D uncertain. V lost 6 bases, J lost 6 bases, and 17 bases lay in between. The CDR3 covers 14 residues. CDR1 is MNHNS and CDR2 is SASEGT in the germline V gene. The CDR3 nucleotides are TGTGCCAGCAGAGATCGCCAACGGATGTCTGAAGCTTTCTTT. Translating it yields CASRDRQRMSEAFF.

The chain uses TRBV5-1 and TRBJ2-5; either TRBD1 or TRBD2 may supply D (6 bases each). V lost 4 bases to trimming and J lost 5 bases, with 18 bases between them. The CDR3 is 15 residues long. The V gene's germline CDR1 is SGHRS and CDR2 YFSETQ. The CDR3 DNA sequence: TGCGCCAGCAGCCCCAGAGAGGGGGGCCGGGAGACCCAGTACTTC. This gives the protein CASSPREGGRETQYF.

This clonotype was counted many times. This chain connects TRBV6-1 to TRBJ2-7; 10 nucleotides align to TRBD2. Germline CDR1 and CDR2: MNHNS and SASEGT. V lost 5 bases, J lost 5 bases, and 18 bases stayed unmatched. This CDR3 contains 18 residues. The DNA for the CDR3 is TGTGCCAGCAGTCGCCCCCCTCTAGCGGGAGTTGAGCTGGACGAGCAGTACTTC. It specifies CASSRPPLAGVELDEQYF.

This chain links TRBV19 with TRBJ1-6; D is perhaps TRBD1 (6 bases). V was trimmed by 7 bases and J by 8 bases, leaving 15 bases between them. Per germline, CDR1 LNHDA and CDR2 SQIVND (reference sequence). The CDR3 extends over 14 amino acids. In DNA form, the CDR3 reads TGTGCCAGTAATCTTGAGGGGGAGTATTCACCCCTCCACTTT. Encoded protein: CASNLEGEYSPLHF.

There are a few counts of this clonotype. The gene calls are TRBV5-5 and TRBJ2-5; D is possibly TRBD1 or TRBD2 (5 bases each). V lost 0 bases and J lost 4, with 16 bases in between. Germline loops: CDR1 SGHKS, CDR2 YYEKEE (reference sequence). The CDR3 consists of 16 residues. For the CDR3, the DNA is TGTGCCAGCAGCTTGGTTTCCGGGGCTGTCGCAGAGACCCAGTACTTC. This gives the protein CASSLVSGAVAETQYF.

This rearrangement joins TRBV9 to TRBJ1-1; D is unclear. This CDR3 spans 14 amino acids. Between the trimmed V and J ends, which lost 4 bases and 3 bases, there was a span of 13 bases. The germline gives CDR1 SGDLS, CDR2 YYNGEE. In DNA, the CDR3 is TGTGCCAGCAGCTTTGCAGGCTGGGACACTGAAGCTTTCTTT. Translating it yields CASSFAGWDTEAFF.

V gene TRBV9 combines with J gene TRBJ2-1; no reliable D call. The germline V gene encodes CDR1 SGDLS and CDR2 YYNGEE. V was pared by 6 bases and J by 10 bases, with 17 bases between. This CDR3 has 13 amino acids. Here the CDR3 DNA reads TGTGCCAGCAATCTTCCACCCGCCACCGAGCAGTTCTTC. Translated: CASNLPPATEQFF.

This chain connects TRBV2 to TRBJ2-7; D is uncertain. V dropped 1 base and J dropped 7 bases, with 5 bases sitting between them. This CDR3 has 11 amino acids. Germline V gene lookup returns CDR1 SNHLY and CDR2 FYNNEI. The CDR3 protein is CASSEEFEQYF. CDR3 DNA sequence: TGTGCCAGCAGTGAAGAGTTTGAGCAGTACTTC.

This clonotype was counted only a few times. The chain joins TRBV6-1 to TRBJ2-1, with TRBD2 matching over 12 bases. CDR3 size: 17 residues. With 4 bases clipped from V and 9 bases from J, the junction kept 13 bases outside the gene matches. CDR1 and CDR2 (germline): MNHNS, SASEGT. CDR3 nucleotides: TGTGCCAGCAGTGGACTAGCGGGAGCCCTTTGGGCCAGTGAGCAGTTCTTC. This codes for CASSGLAGALWASEQFF.

The V and J genes are TRBV3-1 and TRBJ2-2; tentative D call: TRBD2 (5 bases). CDR3 length equals 16 residues. V lost 7 bases to trimming and J lost 8 bases, with 23 bases between them. Germline V gives CDR1 LGHDT, CDR2 YNNKEL (reference sequence). In DNA form, the CDR3 reads TGTGCCAGCACCGCCCATCCGGGATCCATGGGTGGGGAGCTGTTTTTT. It yields the protein CASTAHPGSMGGELFF.